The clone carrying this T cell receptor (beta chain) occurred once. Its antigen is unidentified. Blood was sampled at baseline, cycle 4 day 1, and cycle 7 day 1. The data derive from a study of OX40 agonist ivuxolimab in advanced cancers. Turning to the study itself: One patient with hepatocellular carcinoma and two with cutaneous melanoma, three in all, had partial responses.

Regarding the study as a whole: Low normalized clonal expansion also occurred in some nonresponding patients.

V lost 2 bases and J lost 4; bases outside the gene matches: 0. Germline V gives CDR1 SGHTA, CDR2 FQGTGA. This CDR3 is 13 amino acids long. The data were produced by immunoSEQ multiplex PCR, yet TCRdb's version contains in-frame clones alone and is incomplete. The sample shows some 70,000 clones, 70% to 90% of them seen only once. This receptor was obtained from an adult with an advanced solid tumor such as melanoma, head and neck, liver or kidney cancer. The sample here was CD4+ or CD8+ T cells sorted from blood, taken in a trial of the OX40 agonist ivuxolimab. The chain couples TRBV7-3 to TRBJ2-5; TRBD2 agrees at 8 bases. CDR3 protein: CASSLAGGETQYF. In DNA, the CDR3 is TGTGCCAGCAGCTTAGCGGGGGGAGAGACCCAGTACTTC.